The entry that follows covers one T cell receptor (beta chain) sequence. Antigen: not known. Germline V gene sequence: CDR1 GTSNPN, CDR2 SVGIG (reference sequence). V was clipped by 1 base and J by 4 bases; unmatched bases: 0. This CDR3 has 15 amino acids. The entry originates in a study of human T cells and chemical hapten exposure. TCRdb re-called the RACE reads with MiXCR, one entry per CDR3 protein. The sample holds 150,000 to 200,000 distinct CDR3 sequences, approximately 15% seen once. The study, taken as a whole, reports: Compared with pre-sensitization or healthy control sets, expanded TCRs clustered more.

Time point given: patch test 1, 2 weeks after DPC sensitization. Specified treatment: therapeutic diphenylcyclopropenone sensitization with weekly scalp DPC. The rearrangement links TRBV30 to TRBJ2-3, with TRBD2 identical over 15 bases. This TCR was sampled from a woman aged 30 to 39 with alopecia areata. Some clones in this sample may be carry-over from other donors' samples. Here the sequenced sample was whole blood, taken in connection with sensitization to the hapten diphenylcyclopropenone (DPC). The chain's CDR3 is CAWSGTSGRADTQYF. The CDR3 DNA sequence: TGTGCCTGGAGTGGGACTAGCGGGAGGGCAGATACGCAGTATTTT.